The clone carrying this T cell receptor beta chain occurred many times. A process of 5'RACE template switching, which added a universal primer site and UMIs, was used to make TCR cDNA. TCRdb fed the 5' RACE reads into MiXCR, producing one record per CDR3 protein. The sample gives approximately 74,000 distinct CDR3 sequences, around 7% of which show up once; about 33% is in the top ten. The CDR3 contains 16 residues. V dropped 6 bases and J dropped 6; count of bases not matched to a gene: 14. Germline V gene sequence: CDR1 SGHTA, CDR2 FQGNSA. The data derive from a study of T cells after yellow fever vaccination. About the research overall: SMART-Seq v4 Ultra Low Input served to prepare low-cell-number fractions.

This sequence joins TRBV7-2 and TRBJ2-7; 10 bases are shared with TRBD2. The material was CD8+ T cells sorted from PBMCs, obtained about 5 days after the first yellow fever vaccination. This TCR was recovered from a man aged 18 to 30 who received the YFV17D yellow fever vaccine. CDR3 protein: CASRRGLAGAAGEQYF. For the CDR3, the DNA is TGTGCCAGCAGAAGGGGGCTAGCGGGGGCCGCGGGCGAGCAGTACTTC. The complete variable domain, with remaining parts taken from reference TRBV7-2 and TRBJ2-7, reads GAGVSQSPSNKVTEKGKDVELRCDPISGHTALYWYRQSLGQGLEFLIYFQGNSAPDKSGLPSDRFSAERTGGSVSTLTIQRTQQEDSAVYLCASRRGLAGAAGEQYFGPGTRLTVT.